These T cell receptor beta chains were read from a single sample in a study of blood T cell repertoires in COVID-19. Libraries were prepared by immunoSEQ multiplex PCR; TCRdb keeps only in-frame clonotypes and omits some of them. The repertoire holds 160,000 or so clones, with more than 75% as singletons. Sequencing was done on a sample of PBMCs or T cells enriched from blood (not recorded which). All receptors come from a woman aged 50 to 65 who had recovered from COVID-19. The CDR3 runs from the conserved cysteine through the conserved F or W. The D gene is left open where the match is weak. A clone size is listed for some rows: how often the clone was seen (once, few, many), or a class if it is expanded.

J	size	D	V	DNA	CDR3
TRBJ2-7	.	TRBD1	TRBV3-1/TRBV3-2	TGTGCCGCAAGGGACAGGGGATCCTACGAGCAGTACTTC	CAARDRGSYEQYF
TRBJ2-1	.	TRBD2	TRBV5-1	TGCGCCAGCAGCTTGGTCCCCCGGGGGGGCTACAATGAGCAGTTCTTC	CASSLVPRGGYNEQFF
TRBJ1-2	.	.	TRBV5-6	TGTGCCAGCAGCTTGGTAACAGGGAGAGGGTATGGCTACACCTTC	CASSLVTGRGYGYTF
TRBJ2-2	many	.	TRBV19	TGTGCCAGTACCAAGGGAGCGGTGCGGAACACCGGGGAGCTGTTTTTT	CASTKGAVRNTGELFF
TRBJ2-3	.	.	TRBV7-2	TGTGCCAGCGGGGTATCAGGGCGCTCAACAGATACGCAGTATTTT	CASGVSGRSTDTQYF
TRBJ2-6	.	.	TRBV5-6	TGTGCCAGCACCTGGGGGGGCCCAGGCTCTGGGGCCAACGTCCTGACTTTC	CASTWGGPGSGANVLTF
TRBJ2-1	once	.	TRBV7-8	TGTGCCAGCACCGAAGCGACTACGTTAAGTTACAATGAGCAGTTCTTC	CASTEATTLSYNEQFF
TRBJ1-1	.	.	TRBV4-2	TGTGCCAGCAGCCAAGATCGCGTAAGAAGCACTGAAGCTTTCTTT	CASSQDRVRSTEAFF
TRBJ2-6	.	.	TRBV19	TGTGCCAGTATAGGGGGATCCGGGGCCAACGTCCTGACTTTC	CASIGGSGANVLTF
TRBJ2-7	.	TRBD1	TRBV19	TGTGCCAGTAGCCGGGACAGTTTGACCTACGAGCAGTACTTC	CASSRDSLTYEQYF
TRBJ1-5	.	TRBD1	TRBV7-9	TGTGCCAGCAGCTACACGGGCAGGGGGGACAATCAGCCCCAGCATTTT	CASSYTGRGDNQPQHF
TRBJ2-1	.	.	TRBV5-1	TGCGCCAGCAGCTTCCGGGACCCCGAGGGGGTAGAGCAGTTCTTC	CASSFRDPEGVEQFF
TRBJ1-2	.	.	TRBV3-1/TRBV3-2	TGTGCCAGCAGCCAAGGACAGGCTTCGTATGGCTACACCTTC	CASSQGQASYGYTF
TRBJ2-3	.	TRBD2	TRBV24-1	TGTGCCACCAGTGATTTAACCGGACTAGCGGGGGTCGGGCAGTATTTT	CATSDLTGLAGVGQYF
TRBJ1-6	.	.	TRBV5-1	TGCGCCAGCAGGGGGGGGGCCTTGGATTCACCCCTCCACTTT	CASRGGALDSPLHF
TRBJ2-5	.	TRBD1	TRBV6-5	TGTGCCAGCAGGGAGACAGGGGGCCGGACGGAGACCCAGTACTTC	CASRETGGRTETQYF
TRBJ2-3	.	TRBD2	TRBV5-4	TGTGCCAGCAGCCTTTTAGCGGGTCGGCAGTATTTT	CASSLLAGRQYF
TRBJ2-7	.	TRBD1	TRBV5-4	TGTGCCAGCAGCATGTACTCCGGGACAGCCGGAACCAGGCAGTACTTC	CASSMYSGTAGTRQYF
TRBJ2-7	.	TRBD1	TRBV23-1	TGCGCCAGCATCTCAACGACAGGGGCGGAACGGAACTACGAGCAGTACTTC	CASISTTGAERNYEQYF
TRBJ2-7	.	TRBD1	TRBV19	TGTGCCAGTAGTACAAGGGACAGGGGTCCTTACGAGCAGTACTTC	CASSTRDRGPYEQYF
TRBJ2-3	once	.	TRBV19	TGTGCCAGTAGTTTTCCTCGGACAGCTAGCACAGATACGCAGTATTTT	CASSFPRTASTDTQYF
TRBJ2-2	once	TRBD2	TRBV6-5	TGTGCCAGCACCCGGACTAGACTGGGCACCGGGGAGCTGTTTTTT	CASTRTRLGTGELFF
TRBJ1-5	once	.	TRBV4-2	TGTGCCAGCAGCCCGGGGATATATAGCAATCAGCCCCAGCATTTT	CASSPGIYSNQPQHF
TRBJ1-2	.	TRBD1	TRBV28	TGTGCCAGCAGTTACAGACAGGGGGCCGGCTACACCTTC	CASSYRQGAGYTF
TRBJ2-2	.	TRBD2	TRBV5-6	TGTGCCAGCAGCTTGCAGGCTAGCGGGGGCCCTAACACCGGGGAGCTGTTTTTT	CASSLQASGGPNTGELFF
TRBJ1-5	few	.	TRBV5-4	TGTGCCAGCAGCTCGTATAATCAGCCCCAGCATTTT	CASSSYNQPQHF
TRBJ1-1	.	TRBD1	TRBV6-2/TRBV6-3	TGTGCCAGCAGTTACTTTCCGACAGGGGCTGACACTGAAGCTTTCTTT	CASSYFPTGADTEAFF
TRBJ2-5	.	TRBD2	TRBV7-8	TGTGCCAGCAGCTCAAGAAGGATAGCGGGGAAGAGAGAGACCCAGTACTTC	CASSSRRIAGKRETQYF
TRBJ2-7	.	TRBD1	TRBV19	TGTGCCAGTAGAACGGGACAGGGGGTGAACGAGCAGTACTTC	CASRTGQGVNEQYF
TRBJ2-1	few	TRBD1	TRBV3-1/TRBV3-2	TGTGCCAGCAGCCACCGGGACAGCTACAATGAGCAGTTCTTC	CASSHRDSYNEQFF
TRBJ1-6	once	.	TRBV7-2	TGTGCCAGCAGCCCAGAGGGACTCCAGAATTCACCCCTCCACTTT	CASSPEGLQNSPLHF
TRBJ1-1	.	TRBD1	TRBV19	TGTGCCAGTAGTGTAATCCCTCGACAGGGGGCGCGGACTGAAGCTTTCTTT	CASSVIPRQGARTEAFF
TRBJ2-1	.	TRBD2	TRBV4-3	TGCGCCAGCAGCCTCCAGGCGACTAGCGGGGGCTACAATGAGCAGTTCTTC	CASSLQATSGGYNEQFF
TRBJ2-3	.	.	TRBV10-1	TGCGCCAGCAGTGAGTCGAACAGGAGACCAGGAGATACGCAGTATTTT	CASSESNRRPGDTQYF
TRBJ1-5	once	.	TRBV19	TGTGCCAGTAGTACCCAGGAACGACAGCCCCAGCATTTT	CASSTQERQPQHF
TRBJ1-6	.	.	TRBV13	TGTGCCAGCAGCTTATGGACAAGGGATTCACCCCTCCACTTT	CASSLWTRDSPLHF
TRBJ2-1	.	.	TRBV7-9	TGTGCCAGCAGCTTAGGGACTACCGATGACAATGAGCAGTTCTTC	CASSLGTTDDNEQFF
TRBJ2-3	.	TRBD1	TRBV4-2	TGTGCCAGCAGCCCGGTAGGGACAGGGGCCACGCAGTATTTT	CASSPVGTGATQYF
TRBJ2-1	.	TRBD2	TRBV10-3	TGTGCCATCGGCCCAACTAGCGGGGGGACATACAATGAGCAGTTCTTC	CAIGPTSGGTYNEQFF
TRBJ1-2	.	.	TRBV3-1/TRBV3-2	TGTGCCAGCAGCCAAGATATTCGGGCAGGGCTTAACTATGGCTACACCTTC	CASSQDIRAGLNYGYTF
TRBJ2-6	.	TRBD2	TRBV3-1/TRBV3-2	TGTGCCAGCAGCCCCGGACTAGCGGCTGGTGGGGCCAACGTCCTGACTTTC	CASSPGLAAGGANVLTF
TRBJ1-5	.	TRBD1	TRBV4-3	TGCGCCAGCAGCCAAGATCGGTCGACAGGGAATCAGCCCCAGCATTTT	CASSQDRSTGNQPQHF
TRBJ1-1	.	.	TRBV7-6	TGTGCCAGCAGTAACCTACAGGACACTGAAGCTTTCTTT	CASSNLQDTEAFF
TRBJ2-1	.	.	TRBV12-3/TRBV12-4	TGTGCCAGCAGTTTGAACAGGGTCAATGAGCAGTTCTTC	CASSLNRVNEQFF
TRBJ1-3	.	TRBD1	TRBV2	TGTGCCAGCAGTGGACAGGGCCTCGTCTCTGGAAACACCATATATTTT	CASSGQGLVSGNTIYF
TRBJ2-7	.	.	TRBV6-2/TRBV6-3	TGTGCCAGCAGCATATTGAGAGAGCAGTACTTC	CASSILREQYF
TRBJ1-2	once	.	TRBV29-1	TGCAGCGTTGAAGTTGTCGGCAGGGCTGGCTACACCTTC	CSVEVVGRAGYTF
TRBJ1-3	.	.	TRBV30	TGTGCCTGTAGTCCTGCGTGGGCCGCTCGAAACACCATATATTTT	CACSPAWAARNTIYF
TRBJ2-1	.	.	TRBV5-8	TGTGCCAGCAGCTTGGGTGACAGTCAAGTTGAGCAGTTCTTC	CASSLGDSQVEQFF
TRBJ2-3	.	TRBD1	TRBV9	TGTGCCAGCAGCTCGGGGACAGGGGGCAGATACGCGCAGTATTTT	CASSSGTGGRYAQYF
TRBJ1-6	.	.	TRBV6-4	TGTGCCAGCACCACCTCGTCGGTCGCGGATTCACCCCTCCACTTT	CASTTSSVADSPLHF
TRBJ2-7	.	TRBD2	TRBV5-5	TGTGCCAGCAGCGGAACGGGGGGGAACGAGCAGTACTTC	CASSGTGGNEQYF
TRBJ1-5	.	.	TRBV7-2	TGTGCCAGCAGCTTAAGGCAGGGCGGCAATCAGCCCCAGCATTTT	CASSLRQGGNQPQHF